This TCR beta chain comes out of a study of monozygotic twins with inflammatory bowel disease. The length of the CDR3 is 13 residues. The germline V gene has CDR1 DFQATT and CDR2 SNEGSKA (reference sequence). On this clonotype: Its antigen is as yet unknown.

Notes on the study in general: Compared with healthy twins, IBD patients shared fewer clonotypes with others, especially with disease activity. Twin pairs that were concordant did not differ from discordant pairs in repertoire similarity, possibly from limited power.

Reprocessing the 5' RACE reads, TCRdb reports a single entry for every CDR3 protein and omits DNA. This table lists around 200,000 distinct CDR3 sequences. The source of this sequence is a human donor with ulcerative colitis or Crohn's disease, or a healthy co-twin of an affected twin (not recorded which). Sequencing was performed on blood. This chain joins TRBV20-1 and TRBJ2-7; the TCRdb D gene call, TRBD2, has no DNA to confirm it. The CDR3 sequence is CSARGQGKYEQYF.